This T cell receptor (beta chain) was observed in a study of human T cells and chemical hapten exposure. Within the library, unique molecular identifiers were attached to each individual cDNA molecule. From the RACE reads, TCRdb called clonotypes with MiXCR, one entry per CDR3 protein. Of 55,000 to 75,000 distinct CDR3 sequences in the sample, 9.5% to 15% were seen once. Study-wide results and caveats: DPC sensitization left the count of TCRs above 1 in 1000 unchanged. Because all patients had alopecia, their immune responses might differ from healthy ones. Expanded TCRs created a significantly greater count of big CDR3 similarity clusters than controls did.

Details on this clonotype: The antigen is not known.

Germline V gene sequence: CDR1 SQVTM, CDR2 ANQGSEA. The V end was cut by 7 bases, the J end by 3 bases, with 12 bases between. The CDR3 is 12 amino acids. Documented time point: patch test 3, about 24 weeks after DPC sensitization. Described treatment: therapeutic diphenylcyclopropenone sensitization with weekly scalp DPC. Specimen: whole blood, collected in connection with sensitization to the hapten diphenylcyclopropenone (DPC). The sequence derives from a man aged 30 to 45 with alopecia areata. Some clones in this sample may be carry-over from other donors' samples. The chain links TRBV29-1 to TRBJ1-1; a possible D gene is TRBD1 (6 bases). The CDR3 spells CSGAGVDTEAFF. The CDR3 nucleotides read TGCAGCGGGGCAGGGGTAGACACTGAAGCTTTCTTT.